This T cell receptor (beta chain) came from a study of blood T cell repertoires in COVID-19. With 6 bases clipped from V and 8 bases from J, the junction kept 5 bases outside the gene matches. CDR3 length: 14 residues. Germline CDR1 reads ENHRY; CDR2 reads SYGVKD. The participants were between about 18 and 90 years old and came from 24 US areas. Participants' own reports of clinical history determined their cohort assignment. Cohort 3 donors counted as recovered after two negative PCRs, clearance, or resolved symptoms. Source study methods: Using reference gene primer amplification, nucleated cell counts were estimated. Repertoires were generated with immunoSEQ multiplex PCR, while TCRdb's copy carries only in-frame clones and drops some. The V and J calls and clone size are taken from that table; D and trimming were inferred from the DNA. The profile shows approximately 300,000 clones, approximately 83% of them singletons.

The material sequenced was PBMCs or T cells enriched from blood (not recorded which). The chain joins TRBV10-3 to TRBJ1-6; 9 bases are a match to TRBD1. This TCR derives from a woman in her 30s who had recovered from COVID-19. DNA of the CDR3: TGTGCCATCAGAGACGACAGGGGGTATTCACCCCTCCACTTT. Its translation: CAIRDDRGYSPLHF.